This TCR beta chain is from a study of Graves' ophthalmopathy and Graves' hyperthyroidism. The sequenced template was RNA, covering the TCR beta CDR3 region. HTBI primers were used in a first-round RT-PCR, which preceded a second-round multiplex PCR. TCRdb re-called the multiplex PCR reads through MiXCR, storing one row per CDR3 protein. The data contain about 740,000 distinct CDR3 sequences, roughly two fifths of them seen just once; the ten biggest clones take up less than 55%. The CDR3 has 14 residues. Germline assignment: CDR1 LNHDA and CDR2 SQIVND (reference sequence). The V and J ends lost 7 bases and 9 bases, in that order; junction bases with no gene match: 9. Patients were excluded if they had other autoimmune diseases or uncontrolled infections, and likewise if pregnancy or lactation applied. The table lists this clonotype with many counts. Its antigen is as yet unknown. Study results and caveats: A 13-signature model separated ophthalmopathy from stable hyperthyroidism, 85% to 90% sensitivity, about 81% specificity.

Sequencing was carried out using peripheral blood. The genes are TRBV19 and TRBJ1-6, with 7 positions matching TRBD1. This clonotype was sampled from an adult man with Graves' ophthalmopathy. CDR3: CASNSQGKGSPLHF. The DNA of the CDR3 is TGTGCCAGTAATTCACAGGGGAAGGGTTCACCCCTCCACTTT.